These 3 T cell receptor beta chains were sequenced from one sample in a study of OX40 agonist ivuxolimab in advanced cancers. Some clones are missing from TCRdb's copy, which holds only in-frame ones; the method was immunoSEQ multiplex PCR. Of around 45,000 clones in the sample, 80% were seen once. The source material was CD4+ or CD8+ T cells sorted from blood, sampled in a trial of the OX40 agonist ivuxolimab. Source of these receptors: an adult with an advanced solid tumor such as melanoma, head and neck, liver or kidney cancer.

This chain links TRBV6-1 with TRBJ1-1; D remains unclear. The CDR3 loop spans 11 amino acids. Trimming stripped 8 bases from V and 8 bases from J, with 12 bases between. Germline values: CDR1 MNHNS, CDR2 SASEGT. As DNA, the CDR3 is TGTGCCAGCTTCCTCGGGCCAGAAGCTTTCTTT. This translates into CASFLGPEAFF.

This chain links TRBV21-1 with TRBJ1-5. TRBV21-1 is shown as a pseudogene. The CDR3 totals 20 residues. The CDR3 sequence: CASSPLRPGQPHSSNQPQHF. CDR3 in DNA: TGTGCCAGCAGCCCCCTTCGCCCGGGGCAGCCGCACTCGAGCAATCAGCCCCAGCATTTT.

This chain joins TRBV28 and TRBJ2-5, with D maybe TRBD2 (6 bases). The V end was cut by 3 bases, the J end by 4 bases, with 12 bases between. Germline V gene lookup returns CDR1 MDHEN and CDR2 SYDVKM. The CDR3 consists of 14 residues. The CDR3 DNA reads TGTGCCAGCAGTTTTCCCGGGAGTAGAGAGACCCAGTACTTC. Translation: CASSFPGSRETQYF.